One sample yielded the 15 T cell receptor beta chains listed below, sequenced in a study of shared clonotypes between healthy human individuals (dated by TCRdb to the early 2020s). Library preparation employed the immunoSEQ multiplex PCR assay. TCRdb provides this immuneACCESS table in a form limited to in-frame rearrangements. Some clones are lacking; in checked studies, under half of them reflect an unresolved V gene, and why the rest are absent is not known. The sample includes fewer than 700,000 clones, with roughly 72% observed a single time. More than 10% of the sample belongs to the ten largest clones. Material for sequencing was PBMCs. The receptors derive from a woman between 40 and 55 years old in good health. Some clones in this sample may be carry-over from other donors' samples.

A word on this clone: A clone one base away is much larger, so this may be a read error. Other DNA sequences in this sample translate to the same CDR3. The gene calls are TRBV5-4 and TRBJ2-5, with TRBD2 identical over 11 bases. The CDR3 extends over 14 amino acids. J gave up 5 bases and V 2 bases, and 2 bases lay outside the gene matches. Germline-derived CDR1 and CDR2 are SGHNT and YYREEE (reference sequence). CDR3 sequence (DNA): TGTGCCAGCAGCTTACTAGCGGGGGTGGAGACCCAGTACTTC. This encodes CASSLLAGVETQYF.

The chain couples TRBV5-4 to TRBJ2-7; TRBD2 agrees at 9 bases. This CDR3 is built from 16 residues. In germline, CDR1 is SGHNT, CDR2 YYREEE (reference sequence). The J segment lost 1 base and the V segment lost 0 bases, leaving 5 bases of the junction unmatched. The CDR3 coding sequence is TGTGCCAGCAGCTTGGGACTAGCGGCCGGGTCCTACGAGCAGTACTTC. As protein: CASSLGLAAGSYEQYF.

The CDR3 sequence: CASSSGQLINEKLFF. DNA for the CDR3: TGTGCCAGCAGCTCTGGACAGCTAATTAATGAAAAACTGTTTTTT. The chain is built from TRBV5-4 and TRBJ1-4; D perhaps matches TRBD1 (6 bases). Germline V gene data show CDR1 as SGHNT and CDR2 as YYREEE (reference sequence). V was clipped by 3 bases and J by 4 bases, with 13 bases between them. CDR3 length: 15 amino acids.

This chain uses TRBV19 with TRBJ2-2, with unresolved D. Trimming took 2 bases from V and 2 from J, leaving 12 bases between them. The CDR3 length is 16 residues. CDR1 and CDR2 (germline): LNHDA, SQIVND (reference sequence). The CDR3 bases are TGTGCCAGTAGTATATTCGGTGCAAGAAACACCGGGGAGCTGTTTTTT. It encodes CASSIFGARNTGELFF.

V usage is TRBV27 and J usage is TRBJ1-1; 10 bases are a match to TRBD1. Germline values: CDR1 MNHEY, CDR2 SMNVEV (reference sequence). The CDR3 length is 13 residues. The V segment lost 8 bases and the J segment 11 bases; nucleotides outside the gene matches: 11. CDR3 loop: CASGTGQGVRAFF. In DNA form, the CDR3 reads TGTGCCAGCGGAACCGGACAGGGGGTTCGGGCTTTCTTT.

The chain is built from TRBV27 and TRBJ2-3; 8 nucleotides agree with TRBD2. The CDR3 contains 19 residues. V lost 0 bases, J lost 5 bases, and 16 bases stayed unmatched. Germline-derived CDR1 and CDR2 are MNHEY and SMNVEV (reference sequence). This CDR3 is CASSLSIFGSGRAKDTQYF. Here the CDR3 DNA reads TGTGCCAGCAGTTTATCGATTTTCGGTTCCGGGAGGGCCAAAGATACGCAGTATTTT.

The CDR3 is CASSLSGFVTDTQYF. CDR3 nucleotide sequence: TGTGCCAGCAGCTTAAGCGGTTTCGTAACAGATACGCAGTATTTT. The V gene is TRBV7-3, the J gene TRBJ2-3; no definite D call. Germline loops: CDR1 SGHTA, CDR2 FQGTGA. Trimming removed 1 base from V and 3 bases from J, with 11 bases in between. The CDR3 runs to 15 residues. Using reference TRBV7-3 and TRBJ2-3 for the parts outside the CDR3, the full variable domain is GAGVSQTPSNKVTEKGKYVELRCDPISGHTALYWYRQSLGQGPEFLIYFQGTGAADDSGLPNDRFFAVRPEGSVSTLKIQRTERGDSAVYLCASSLSGFVTDTQYFGPGTRLTVL.

The chain has TRBV10-3 and TRBJ2-7; perhaps TRBD2 as D (6 bases). The V gene lost 6 bases and the J gene lost 1 base, with 16 bases spanning the gap. In germline, CDR1 is ENHRY, CDR2 SYGVKD. The CDR3 sequence is 15 residues long. CDR3 protein: CAIRDSRAGSYEQYF. The CDR3 DNA follows: TGTGCCATCAGGGACTCCCGGGCGGGGTCCTACGAGCAGTACTTC.

This clone showed up just a few times. This chain connects TRBV5-5 to TRBJ1-4; a possible D gene is TRBD1 (5 bases). V was shortened by 2 bases and J by 7 bases, with 12 bases between the two germline ends. Germline CDR1 and CDR2: SGHKS and YYEKEE (reference sequence). This CDR3 comprises 14 residues. This chain's CDR3 is CASSLGTTGEKLFF. CDR3 DNA: TGTGCCAGCAGCTTAGGAACTACAGGTGAAAAACTGTTTTTT. Together with reference TRBV5-5 and TRBJ1-4, the CDR3 gives the full variable domain: DAGVTQSPTHLIKTRGQQVTLRCSPISGHKSVSWYQQVLGQGPQFIFQYYEKEERGRGNFPDRFSARQFPNYSSELNVNALLLGDSALYLCASSLGTTGEKLFFGSGTQLSVL.

The V gene is TRBV28, the J gene TRBJ2-7, with 8 bases fitting TRBD2. The germline CDR1 and CDR2 sequences are MDHEN and SYDVKM. This CDR3 is 15 amino acids long. The trim removed 7 bases at V and 3 bases at J, leaving 11 bases unmatched. CDR3 protein: CASTPGGTSGYEQYF. The CDR3 DNA reads TGTGCCAGCACCCCGGGGGGAACTAGCGGCTACGAGCAGTACTTC. The complete variable domain, with remaining parts taken from reference TRBV28 and TRBJ2-7, reads DVKVTQSSRYLVKRTGEKVFLECVQDMDHENMFWYRQDPGLGLRLIYFSYDVKMKEKGDIPEGYSVSREKKERFSLILESASTNQTSMYLCASTPGGTSGYEQYFGPGTRLTVT.

The chain couples TRBV5-5 to TRBJ1-1, with D unresolved. V dropped 1 base and J dropped 1 base, with 11 bases sitting between them. The CDR3 runs to 15 residues. CDR1 is SGHKS and CDR2 is YYEKEE in the germline V gene (reference sequence). CDR3 residues: CASSLWLTANTEAFF. CDR3 DNA: TGTGCCAGCAGCTTGTGGCTCACAGCGAACACTGAAGCTTTCTTT.

The chain links TRBV10-3 to TRBJ2-1; 7 bases are a match to TRBD2. Germline CDR1 reads ENHRY; CDR2 reads SYGVKD. The CDR3 covers 16 residues. J lost 5 bases, V lost 6 bases, and 13 bases had no gene match. The CDR3 DNA reads TGTGCCATCAGAAGAGACCTCCGGCGGGGGAACAATGAGCAGTTCTTC. This gives the protein CAIRRDLRRGNNEQFF.

This chain joins TRBV6-1 and TRBJ2-2; 10 bases align to TRBD2. CDR1 and CDR2 from the germline V gene are MNHNS and SASEGT. CDR3 length: 16 residues. Unmatched junction bases numbered 4, after V lost 2 bases and J lost 4 bases. CDR3: CASSELAGVITGELFF. Written as DNA, the CDR3 is TGTGCCAGCAGTGAACTAGCGGGAGTTATCACCGGGGAGCTGTTTTTT.

J is TRBJ1-4 and V is TRBV7-2; no clear D. This CDR3 spans 15 amino acids. V lost 0 bases and J 8 bases, leaving 13 bases between the germline ends. Germline assignment: CDR1 SGHTA and CDR2 FQGNSA. The CDR3 DNA reads TGTGCCAGCAGCTTAGCGGCGGGGATTCGGGAAAAACTGTTTTTT. Residues: CASSLAAGIREKLFF.

V gene TRBV15 combines with J gene TRBJ2-5; the D gene is possibly TRBD2 (6 bases). Per germline, CDR1 LNHNV and CDR2 YYDKDF (reference sequence). V dropped 6 bases and J dropped 5 bases, with 25 bases sitting between them. There are 17 residues in the CDR3. The CDR3 nucleotides are TGTGCCACCAGGGAGGGTCTAGCGACTATTATCGGGGAGACCCAGTACTTC. Encoded protein: CATREGLATIIGETQYF.